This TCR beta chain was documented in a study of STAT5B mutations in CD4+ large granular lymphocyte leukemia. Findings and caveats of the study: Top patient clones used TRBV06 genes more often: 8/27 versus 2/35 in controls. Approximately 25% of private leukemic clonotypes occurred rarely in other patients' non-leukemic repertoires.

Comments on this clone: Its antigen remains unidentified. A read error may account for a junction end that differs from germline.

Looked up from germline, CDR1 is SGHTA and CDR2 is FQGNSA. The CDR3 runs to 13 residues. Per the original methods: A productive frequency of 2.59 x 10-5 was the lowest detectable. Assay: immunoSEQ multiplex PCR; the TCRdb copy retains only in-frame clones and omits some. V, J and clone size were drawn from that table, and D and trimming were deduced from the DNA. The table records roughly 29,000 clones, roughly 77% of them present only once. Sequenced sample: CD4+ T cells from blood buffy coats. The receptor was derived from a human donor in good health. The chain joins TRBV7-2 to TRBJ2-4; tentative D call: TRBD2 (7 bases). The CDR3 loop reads CASSLARGGEVNF. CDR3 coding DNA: TGTGCCAGCAGCTTAGCAAGAGGGGGGGAGGTCAACTTC. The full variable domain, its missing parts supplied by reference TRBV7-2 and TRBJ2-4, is GAGVSQSPSNKVTEKGKDVELRCDPISGHTALYWYRQSLGQGLEFLIYFQGNSAPDKSGLPSDRFSAERTGGSVSTLTIQRTQQEDSAVYLCASSLARGGEVNFGAGTRLSVL.